This T cell receptor (beta chain) was captured by sequencing in a study of blood T cell repertoires in COVID-19. In the study overall: The cDNA or gDNA used as material had been derived from T cells, B-cell-depleted T cells, or PBMCs.

The CDR3 contains 14 residues. Germline V CDR1 and CDR2: MNHEY, SVGEGT. The ends were cut back, 6 bases at V and 4 bases at J, with 13 bases in the middle. Only in-frame clones appear in the TCRdb table, and some are missing; sequencing was by immunoSEQ multiplex PCR. The sample holds under 150,000 clones, 85% seen once. This TCR was sampled from a human donor in a cohort sampled during active COVID-19. Sequenced input: peripheral blood. This rearrangement joins TRBV6-2 or TRBV6-3 to TRBJ1-5, with D possibly TRBD1 on 5 matching bases. In DNA form, the CDR3 reads TGTGCCAGCAGCCTTTTGGGGGGTAATCAGCCCCAGCATTTT. It specifies CASSLLGGNQPQHF.